These T cell receptor beta chains were read from a single sample in a study of blood T cell repertoires in COVID-19. Sequencing was performed with immunoSEQ multiplex PCR; in TCRdb, only in-frame clones are kept and a portion is missing. The data show approximately 210,000 clones, with approximately 82% seen just once and roughly 2.9% held by the top ten. Sequenced input: peripheral blood. Every receptor here comes from a man aged 50 to 59 with active or convalescent COVID-19. Both conserved end residues are part of each CDR3. Fields, in order: D gene, J gene, clone size, V gene, CDR3 DNA, CDR3 protein. A D gene is named only where the DNA matches it firmly. The listing skips clone size in some rows; elsewhere it reads once, few, many or a size class.

D gene: TRBD2
J gene: TRBJ2-3
clone size: once
V gene: TRBV5-1
CDR3 DNA: TGCGCCAGCAGCTTCGGGGGGGCTAGCACAGATACGCAGTATTTT
CDR3 protein: CASSFGGASTDTQYF

D gene: TRBD1
J gene: TRBJ1-1
clone size: NA
V gene: TRBV19
CDR3 DNA: TGTGCCAGTAGTATAGTAAGGACAGGGCGGAACACTGAAGCTTTCTTT
CDR3 protein: CASSIVRTGRNTEAFF

D gene: NA
J gene: TRBJ1-5
clone size: NA
V gene: TRBV12-5
CDR3 DNA: TGTGCTAGTGGTTTGGTACTTCGGTCTTTCGAGTATAGCAATCAGCCCCAGCATTTT
CDR3 protein: CASGLVLRSFEYSNQPQHF

D gene: TRBD2
J gene: TRBJ2-1
clone size: NA
V gene: TRBV3-1/TRBV3-2
CDR3 DNA: TGTGCCAGCAGCCAAGAGTGGGGGCCTAGCGGGAGTGTTGGCAATGAGCAGTTCTTC
CDR3 protein: CASSQEWGPSGSVGNEQFF

D gene: NA
J gene: TRBJ2-3
clone size: once
V gene: TRBV11-2
CDR3 DNA: TGTGCCAGCAGCTTGGGGAGTTGGGGCACAGATACGCAGTATTTT
CDR3 protein: CASSLGSWGTDTQYF

D gene: TRBD1
J gene: TRBJ2-3
clone size: once
V gene: TRBV27
CDR3 DNA: TGTGCCAGCAGCTACCAGGGGGTCAACACAGATACGCAGTATTTT
CDR3 protein: CASSYQGVNTDTQYF

D gene: TRBD2
J gene: TRBJ2-5
clone size: once
V gene: TRBV2
CDR3 DNA: TGTGCCAGCAGTGAATCGCGGGGGGGAGAGACCCAGTACTTC
CDR3 protein: CASSESRGGETQYF

D gene: TRBD1
J gene: TRBJ2-4
clone size: NA
V gene: TRBV5-1
CDR3 DNA: TGCGCCAGCAGCTTGGGGACAGGGGCCATAGCCAAAAACATTCAGTACTTC
CDR3 protein: CASSLGTGAIAKNIQYF

D gene: NA
J gene: TRBJ1-1
clone size: NA
V gene: TRBV19
CDR3 DNA: TGTGCCAGTAGACCCCGGGGCACTGAAGCTTTCTTT
CDR3 protein: CASRPRGTEAFF

D gene: NA
J gene: TRBJ1-5
clone size: NA
V gene: TRBV29-1
CDR3 DNA: TGCAGCGTCGACCAGGGCCCTAATCAGCCCCAGCATTTT
CDR3 protein: CSVDQGPNQPQHF

D gene: TRBD2
J gene: TRBJ2-7
clone size: NA
V gene: TRBV2
CDR3 DNA: TGTGCCAGCATTCCCCCACCTAGCGGGGCCTACGAGCAGTACTTC
CDR3 protein: CASIPPPSGAYEQYF

D gene: NA
J gene: TRBJ1-6
clone size: NA
V gene: TRBV6-1
CDR3 DNA: TGTGCCAGCAGTGAAGATCTAATCTCACCCCTCCACTTT
CDR3 protein: CASSEDLISPLHF

D gene: NA
J gene: TRBJ2-2
clone size: NA
V gene: TRBV29-1
CDR3 DNA: TGCAGCTTCCAGACTGTGACGAACACCGGGGAGCTGTTTTTT
CDR3 protein: CSFQTVTNTGELFF

D gene: TRBD1
J gene: TRBJ2-6
clone size: NA
V gene: TRBV29-1
CDR3 DNA: TGCAGCGGAAGACAGGGGCACTCTGGGGCCAACGTCCTGACTTTC
CDR3 protein: CSGRQGHSGANVLTF

D gene: NA
J gene: TRBJ1-1
clone size: once
V gene: TRBV19
CDR3 DNA: TGTACCAGTAGTATAGCGGGAAGCGCTGAAGCTTTCTTT
CDR3 protein: CTSSIAGSAEAFF

D gene: TRBD1
J gene: TRBJ2-2
clone size: once
V gene: TRBV9
CDR3 DNA: TGTGCCAGCAGCGGACGACAGGGGCACACCGGGGAGCTGTTTTTT
CDR3 protein: CASSGRQGHTGELFF

D gene: TRBD1
J gene: TRBJ1-1
clone size: NA
V gene: TRBV2
CDR3 DNA: TGTGCCAGCAGTGACACTTCGACAGGGACTGAAGCTTTCTTT
CDR3 protein: CASSDTSTGTEAFF

D gene: TRBD2
J gene: TRBJ2-4
clone size: NA
V gene: TRBV3-1/TRBV3-2
CDR3 DNA: TGTGCCAGCAGCCAAGGCGTGGGACTAGCGGGGGGGCTAGCCAAAAACATTCAGTACTTC
CDR3 protein: CASSQGVGLAGGLAKNIQYF

D gene: TRBD2
J gene: TRBJ2-5
clone size: NA
V gene: TRBV5-5
CDR3 DNA: TGTGCCAGCAGCCCAGGACTAGTTAGGGAGACCCAGTACTTC
CDR3 protein: CASSPGLVRETQYF

D gene: TRBD1
J gene: TRBJ1-2
clone size: NA
V gene: TRBV19
CDR3 DNA: TGTGCCAGTAGTATAGGTGCAGGGGGAACCTATGGCTACACCTTC
CDR3 protein: CASSIGAGGTYGYTF

D gene: NA
J gene: TRBJ1-6
clone size: NA
V gene: TRBV18
CDR3 DNA: TGTGCCAGCTCCCCGGCAGGATTTAATTCACCCCTCCACTTT
CDR3 protein: CASSPAGFNSPLHF

D gene: TRBD1
J gene: TRBJ1-2
clone size: NA
V gene: TRBV28
CDR3 DNA: TGTGCCAGCACCCGACAGGGCCCCCGCTATGGCTACACCTTC
CDR3 protein: CASTRQGPRYGYTF

D gene: TRBD1
J gene: TRBJ2-5
clone size: NA
V gene: TRBV5-4
CDR3 DNA: TGTGCCAGCAGCTCTACCGGGACAGGGATGATGGAGACCCAGTACTTC
CDR3 protein: CASSSTGTGMMETQYF

D gene: NA
J gene: TRBJ1-2
clone size: NA
V gene: TRBV7-2
CDR3 DNA: TGTGCCAGCAGCGCGGGGATTTCCTATGGCTACACCTTC
CDR3 protein: CASSAGISYGYTF

D gene: TRBD1
J gene: TRBJ1-5
clone size: NA
V gene: TRBV19
CDR3 DNA: TGTGCCAGTAGTGGCAAACAGGGGGCAGGTCAGCCCCAGCATTTT
CDR3 protein: CASSGKQGAGQPQHF

D gene: TRBD2
J gene: TRBJ2-1
clone size: once
V gene: TRBV7-2
CDR3 DNA: TGTGCCAGCAGCTTAGTAGCGGGGGCCTTCTACAATGAGCAGTTCTTC
CDR3 protein: CASSLVAGAFYNEQFF

D gene: NA
J gene: TRBJ1-1
clone size: few
V gene: TRBV28
CDR3 DNA: TGTGCCAGCAGTTTTGGAGATGAAGCTTTCTTT
CDR3 protein: CASSFGDEAFF

D gene: NA
J gene: TRBJ1-2
clone size: NA
V gene: TRBV27
CDR3 DNA: TGTGCCAGCAGTCCAACGAGATCGGGGGTCCCGCGGTATGGCTACACCTTC
CDR3 protein: CASSPTRSGVPRYGYTF

D gene: TRBD1
J gene: TRBJ1-1
clone size: NA
V gene: TRBV7-9
CDR3 DNA: TGTGCCAGCAGCTTGGGGACAGCTGAAGCTTTCTTT
CDR3 protein: CASSLGTAEAFF

D gene: NA
J gene: TRBJ1-1
clone size: few
V gene: TRBV18
CDR3 DNA: TGTGCCAGCTCACCATCGGACAGTCGCGAAGCTTTCTTT
CDR3 protein: CASSPSDSREAFF

D gene: NA
J gene: TRBJ1-2
clone size: NA
V gene: TRBV19
CDR3 DNA: TGTGCCAGTAGTATGGCGGGCGGTGGCTACACCTTC
CDR3 protein: CASSMAGGGYTF

D gene: TRBD1
J gene: TRBJ1-5
clone size: NA
V gene: TRBV5-5
CDR3 DNA: TGTGCCAGCAGCTACGACCGGGACAGGGGATCCCAGCCCCAGCATTTT
CDR3 protein: CASSYDRDRGSQPQHF

D gene: TRBD2
J gene: TRBJ2-3
clone size: NA
V gene: TRBV15
CDR3 DNA: TGTGCCACCAGCAGAGATATCACTAGCGGCTTCACAGATACGCAGTATTTT
CDR3 protein: CATSRDITSGFTDTQYF

D gene: NA
J gene: TRBJ1-6
clone size: NA
V gene: TRBV28
CDR3 DNA: TGTGCCAGCTACAGAAAGTGGGGGGGCAATTCACCCCTCCACTTT
CDR3 protein: CASYRKWGGNSPLHF